These 12 T cell receptor beta chains came from one sample sequenced in a study of a mutant IDH1 vaccine in newly diagnosed glioma. Measured with immunoSEQ multiplex PCR; TCRdb has only the in-frame clones, and not every one. The sample holds approximately 10,000 clones, over 75% seen once. Time point meaning: week 5, during vaccination. Doses comprised 300 ug of mutant IDH1 20-mer peptide each, plus topical imiquimod. Their antigen targets remain unknown. The source material was PBMCs, sampled from a glioma patient whose treatment included an IDH1 peptide vaccine. These receptor sequences come from a woman aged 40-49 years with glioma. Some clones in this sample may be carry-over from other donors' samples.

This sequence joins TRBV7-8 and TRBJ1-1, with TRBD1 as a possible D gene (6 bases). Trimming cost V 5 bases and J 0 bases, with 13 bases left between them. CDR3 length: 15 residues. The V gene's germline CDR1 is SGHVS and CDR2 FQNEAQ. Written as DNA, the CDR3 is TGTGCCAGCAGCCCCGGGGGGCAGATGAACACTGAAGCTTTCTTT. Its translation: CASSPGGQMNTEAFF.

The chain has TRBV27 and TRBJ2-1; the D gene is possibly TRBD2 (6 bases). V gave up 2 bases and J gave up 9 bases, with 8 bases separating them. Germline CDR1 and CDR2: MNHEY and SMNVEV (reference sequence). The CDR3 is 12 amino acids. The CDR3 coding sequence is TGTGCCAGCAGTTTAGGAGGGACTGAGCAGTTCTTC. This gives the protein CASSLGGTEQFF.

The rearrangement links TRBV27 to TRBJ1-4; tentatively, D is TRBD1 (6 bases). Trimming cost V 5 bases and J 4 bases, with 11 bases left between them. Germline V CDR1 and CDR2: MNHEY, SMNVEV (reference sequence). This CDR3 spans 14 amino acids. The CDR3 DNA follows: TGTGCCAGCAGTCAGGACAGAGTTAATGAAAAACTGTTTTTT. It is translated as CASSQDRVNEKLFF.

The chain combines TRBV7-9 with TRBJ2-5, with 9 bases that match TRBD2. CDR1 is SEHNR, CDR2 FQNEAQ, per germline (reference sequence). This CDR3 contains 14 residues. Trimming removed 7 bases from V and 5 bases from J; junction bases left unmatched: 8. The DNA for the CDR3 is TGTGCCAGCACCCATAGCGGGAGTGGGGAGACCCAGTACTTC. It is translated as CASTHSGSGETQYF.

The chain couples TRBV10-1 to TRBJ2-7; TRBD2 might be the D (6 bases). Deletions cut 8 bases from V and 8 bases from J, with 22 bases between. Germline assignment: CDR1 WNHNN and CDR2 SYGVQD (reference sequence). The CDR3 sequence is 14 residues long. This CDR3 reads CASWGGTAGSQQYF. The CDR3 nucleotides are TGCGCCAGCTGGGGAGGTACCGCGGGTTCCCAGCAGTACTTC.

The V call is TRBV6-5, the J call TRBJ2-3; D unclear. Germline V gives CDR1 MNHEY, CDR2 SVGAGI. The CDR3 extends over 13 amino acids. Trimming pared 10 bases from V and 2 bases from J, leaving 13 bases between. CDR3: CATKIGNTDTQYF. DNA of the CDR3: TGTGCCACCAAAATAGGTAACACAGATACGCAGTATTTT.

The chain joins TRBV27 to TRBJ1-6; no clear D. The CDR3 consists of 15 residues. V lost 5 bases and J 7 bases, leaving 15 bases between the germline ends. From germline, CDR1 is MNHEY and CDR2 SMNVEV (reference sequence). CDR3 sequence reads: CASSRPLGLNSPLHF. As DNA, the CDR3 is TGTGCCAGCAGTCGACCTTTGGGCTTGAATTCACCCCTCCACTTT.

The CDR3 reads CASSLRDPLGTQYF. Written as DNA, the CDR3 is TGTGCCAGCAGCCTGAGGGACCCTCTGGGGACCCAGTACTTC. The chain recombines TRBV6-5 with TRBJ2-5; either TRBD1 or TRBD2 may supply D (5 bases each). In germline, CDR1 is MNHEY, CDR2 SVGAGI. The CDR3 runs to 14 residues. The V gene lost 6 bases and the J gene lost 7 bases, with 18 bases spanning the gap.

The V call is TRBV27, the J call TRBJ2-7; D possibly matches TRBD1 or TRBD2 (5 bases each). CDR3 length: 13 residues. In germline, CDR1 is MNHEY, CDR2 SMNVEV (reference sequence). V lost 7 bases to trimming and J lost 5 bases, with 15 bases between them. CDR3 in amino acids: CASNTSPGHEQYF. The CDR3 DNA reads TGTGCCAGCAATACTTCCCCGGGGCACGAGCAGTACTTC.

In DNA, the CDR3 is TGTGCCAGCAGCTTAGCCGGTCCCTACGAGCAGTACTTC. Translating it yields CASSLAGPYEQYF. V usage is TRBV11-2 and J usage is TRBJ2-7; D gene unclear. Per the germline V gene, CDR1 is SGHAT and CDR2 is FQNNGV. The CDR3 extends over 13 amino acids. The V gene lost 1 base and the J gene lost 2 bases, with 6 bases spanning the gap.

This chain joins TRBV11-3 and TRBJ1-1; D perhaps matches TRBD1 (5 bases). CDR1 is SGHNT and CDR2 is YENEEA in the germline V gene. The germline V and J ends were trimmed by 6 bases and 2 bases, with 10 bases remaining between them. This CDR3 is 13 amino acids long. The CDR3, as DNA: TGTGCCAGCAGTCGACAGTCCAACACTGAAGCTTTCTTT. Translated, it gives CASSRQSNTEAFF.

This clone was observed a single time. The genes are TRBV5-4 and TRBJ2-7, with a possible D match to TRBD1 (6 bases). Trimming stripped 5 bases from V and 2 bases from J, with 14 bases between. The germline V gene encodes CDR1 SGHNT and CDR2 YYREEE (reference sequence). The CDR3 extends over 14 amino acids. The CDR3 DNA reads TGTGCCAGCAGAAGACAGGTGGAAACCTACGAGCAGTACTTC. Translated, it gives CASRRQVETYEQYF. Based on the CDR3 plus reference TRBV5-4 and TRBJ2-7, the full variable domain is ETGVTQSPTHLIKTRGQQVTLRCSSQSGHNTVSWYQQALGQGPQFIFQYYREEENGRGNFPPRFSGLQFPNYSSELNVNALELDDSALYLCASRRQVETYEQYFGPGTRLTVT.